A single sample gave rise to the 25 T cell receptor beta chains below, sequenced in a study of T cells in Graves' hyperthyroidism and ophthalmopathy (dated by TCRdb to about 2019). Receptor amplification or capture employed multiplex PCR. Sequencer: Illumina HiSeq 2000. TCR beta CDR3 regions were amplified from RNA transcripts. A first-round RT-PCR of the TCR CDR3 used the HTBI primer set with the Qiagen OneStep RT-PCR kit. TCRdb trimmed the raw reads at Q25, called clones with MiXCR and kept productive beta chains. Rows with one shared CDR3 protein collapse into an entry with the most common genes and DNA. The sample table shows more than 650,000 distinct CDR3 sequences, and approximately 14% are seen once. The biggest ten clones account for about 10% of the sample. Input material: blood. The receptors originated from a woman aged 18-29 years with Graves' hyperthyroidism.

V usage is TRBV4-1 and J usage is TRBJ2-7; 11 bases map to TRBD1. V gave up 4 bases and J gave up 5 bases; unmatched junction bases: 7. This CDR3 has 15 residues. Per germline, CDR1 MGHRA and CDR2 YSYEKL. In nucleotides, the CDR3 is TGCGCCAGCAGCCGCGGACAGGGGGCCGTCGACGAGCAGTACTTC. It yields the protein CASSRGQGAVDEQYF.

This clonotype came up many times. V is TRBV12-3 or TRBV12-4 and J is TRBJ2-3; TRBD2 agrees at 11 bases. V was clipped by 3 bases and J by 3 bases; unmatched bases: 2. The CDR3 consists of 15 residues. CDR3 coding DNA: TGTGCCAGCAGTTTCGCTAGCGGGGGGACAGATACGCAGTATTTT. Protein product: CASSFASGGTDTQYF.

At least ten counts were recorded for this clonotype. This chain joins TRBV2 and TRBJ2-5, with TRBD2 matching 8 bases. Germline assignment: CDR1 SNHLY and CDR2 FYNNEI. The CDR3 is 17 residues long. V lost 2 bases to trimming and J lost 3 bases; unmatched junction nucleotides: 11. For the CDR3, the DNA is TGTGCCAGCAGTGAAAGACCATTCGGGACTAGGAAAGAGACCCAGTACTTC. It encodes CASSERPFGTRKETQYF.

Many counts were recorded for this clonotype. This chain links TRBV28 with TRBJ2-4; 11 bases align to TRBD1. After removal of 4 bases from V and 9 bases from J, the junction contained 14 bases not matched to a gene. The CDR3 runs 17 residues. CDR1 MDHEN and CDR2 SYDVKM come from the germline V gene. The CDR3 DNA sequence: TGTGCCAGCAGTTCCTTGGACAGGGGGCTAGGGGTCGGCATTCAGTACTTC. It translates to CASSSLDRGLGVGIQYF.

The V gene is TRBV14, the J gene TRBJ2-1, with a weak D call TRBD2 (5 bases). The V gene lost 4 bases and the J gene lost 4 bases, with 14 bases spanning the gap. This CDR3 is built from 15 residues. The germline V gene has CDR1 SGHDN and CDR2 FVKESK. This CDR3 is CASSPRTDIYNEQFF. DNA of the CDR3: TGTGCCAGCAGCCCCCGGACTGATATATACAATGAGCAGTTCTTC.

The J gene is TRBJ2-2, the V gene TRBV7-8, with a tentative D call TRBD1 (5 bases). V was pared by 11 bases and J by 3 bases, with 16 bases between. The CDR3 spans 14 residues. The germline V gene encodes CDR1 SGHVS and CDR2 FQNEAQ. CDR3 sequence (DNA): TGTGCCGGGGCGGACACTCCTTACACCGGGGAGCTGTTTTTT. Its protein is CAGADTPYTGELFF.

The table lists this clonotype with many counts. The chain combines TRBV20-1 with TRBJ1-1; D gene unclear. Trimming stripped 0 bases from V and 10 bases from J, with 12 bases between. Germline V gene lookup returns CDR1 DFQATT and CDR2 SNEGSKA (reference sequence). There are 12 residues in the CDR3. The CDR3 DNA reads TGCAGTGCTAGAGATTGGGCAGCAGCAGCTTTCTTT. Its protein is CSARDWAAAAFF.

CDR3 in DNA: TGTGCCAGCAGTTTCACAGGAACGGGGCGTGAGCAGTTCTTC. Protein sequence: CASSFTGTGREQFF. The V and J genes are TRBV27 and TRBJ2-1, with D perhaps given as TRBD1 or TRBD2 (5 bases each). Trimming shortened V by 3 bases and J by 9 bases, and 15 bases separated the two germline ends. CDR1 and CDR2 (germline): MNHEY, SMNVEV (reference sequence). The CDR3 extends over 14 amino acids.

This clonotype appeared a few times. The V gene is TRBV29-1, the J gene TRBJ2-2, with 10 bases fitting TRBD2. Germline loops: CDR1 SQVTM, CDR2 ANQGSEA. The CDR3 has 13 amino acids. J was trimmed by 7 bases and V by 6 bases; bases with no gene match: 5. CDR3 DNA sequence: TGCAGCGTAAGCGGGAGGGGCGGCGGGGAGCTGTTTTTT. Translation: CSVSGRGGGELFF.

This clonotype was detected only a few times. The chain uses TRBV30 and TRBJ2-7, with 8 bases aligning to TRBD2. The CDR3 runs to 13 residues. Germline assignment: CDR1 GTSNPN and CDR2 SVGIG (reference sequence). V dropped 2 bases and J dropped 2; count of bases not matched to a gene: 2. In DNA, the CDR3 is TGTGCCTGGAGTATGGGACTAGCCTACGAGCAGTACTTC. Protein product: CAWSMGLAYEQYF.

This clonotype was detected many times. V usage is TRBV6-1 and J usage is TRBJ2-7; weak D call: TRBD1 (5 bases). The CDR3 loop spans 13 amino acids. The ends were cut back, 6 bases at V and 4 bases at J, with 13 bases in the middle. Per germline, CDR1 MNHNS and CDR2 SASEGT. The CDR3: CASRAGKGYEQYF. The CDR3 nucleotides are TGTGCCAGCAGGGCAGGGAAGGGGTACGAGCAGTACTTC.

This clonotype was counted at least ten times. V gene TRBV7-9 combines with J gene TRBJ2-7; D is ambiguous. The CDR3 loop spans 14 amino acids. Looked up from germline, CDR1 is SEHNR and CDR2 is FQNEAQ (reference sequence). V was shortened by 5 bases and J by 3 bases, with 14 bases between the two germline ends. CDR3: CASSGHEWIYEQYF. For the CDR3, the DNA is TGTGCCAGCAGCGGCCACGAGTGGATCTACGAGCAGTACTTC.

Ten or more counts support this clonotype. This chain joins TRBV5-4 and TRBJ2-7; D is uncertain. The germline V gene encodes CDR1 SGHNT and CDR2 YYREEE (reference sequence). Trimming stripped 7 bases from V and 7 bases from J, with 15 bases between. The CDR3 consists of 12 residues. The CDR3 region has the DNA TGTGCCAGCCGAGGTCCGGGTCAGGAGCAGTACTTC. It codes for CASRGPGQEQYF.

The rearrangement uses TRBV6-1 and TRBJ1-3, with D uncertain. The germline CDR1 and CDR2 sequences are MNHNS and SASEGT. This CDR3 is 14 amino acids long. V was cut by 10 bases and J by 0 bases, with 13 bases left in between. The CDR3 region is CATRQDSSGNTIYF. The CDR3 nucleotides are TGTGCCACCCGTCAGGACTCCTCTGGAAACACCATATATTTT.

This clonotype has more than one count but fewer than ten. V gene TRBV20-1 combines with J gene TRBJ2-5; D is perhaps TRBD1 or TRBD2 (6 bases each). CDR1 is DFQATT and CDR2 is SNEGSKA in the germline V gene (reference sequence). The CDR3 extends over 15 amino acids. V shed 3 bases and J shed 1 base, with 15 bases lying between them. The CDR3 sequence: CSASNVGGFQETQYF. DNA for the CDR3: TGCAGTGCTAGTAATGTGGGGGGCTTCCAAGAGACCCAGTACTTC.

This clonotype was counted ten times or more. The V gene is TRBV9, the J gene TRBJ1-1; 7 bases fit TRBD1. From germline, CDR1 is SGDLS and CDR2 YYNGEE. The CDR3 totals 14 residues. V dropped 3 bases and J dropped 5; count of bases not matched to a gene: 7. CDR3 sequence reads: CASSARQGMTEAFF. The CDR3 DNA is TGTGCCAGCAGCGCCCGACAGGGAATGACTGAAGCTTTCTTT.

Only a few counts were recorded for this clonotype. The J gene is TRBJ2-7, the V gene TRBV10-2; D is possibly TRBD1 (6 bases). Trimming took 7 bases from V and 2 from J, leaving 9 bases between them. The CDR3 spans 12 residues. Germline CDR1 reads WSHSY; CDR2 reads SAAADI. The CDR3 here is CASTTGAYEQYF. CDR3 sequence (DNA): TGCGCCAGCACGACAGGTGCCTACGAGCAGTACTTC.

The genes are TRBV4-1 and TRBJ2-7; unclear D gene. The CDR3 consists of 16 residues. Trimming removed 2 bases at V and 2 bases at J, with 16 bases between. Germline V gene sequence: CDR1 MGHRA, CDR2 YSYEKL. CDR3 sequence (DNA): TGCGCCAGCAGCCAATCGAAAGGGCTGGTTACCTACGAGCAGTACTTC. It codes for CASSQSKGLVTYEQYF.

In its sample, this clonotype was seen many times. An end of the junction differs from the germline gene, which may be a read error. The DNA of the CDR3 is TGTGCCAGCAGCTTATTAGCAGCGAACACCGGGGAGCTGTTTTTT. Encoded protein: CASSLLAANTGELFF. V and J are TRBV28 and TRBJ2-2; unclear D gene. The CDR3 consists of 15 residues. Germline assignment: CDR1 MDHEN and CDR2 SYDVKM. Filled out from reference TRBV28 and TRBJ2-2, the complete variable domain reads DVKVTQSSRYLVKRTGEKVFLECVQDMDHENMFWYRQDPGLGLRLIYFSYDVKMKEKGDIPEGYSVSREKKERFSLILESASTNQTSMYLCASSLLAANTGELFFGEGSRLTVL.

This chain uses TRBV7-9 with TRBJ2-4; 10 bases agree with TRBD2. Germline loops: CDR1 SEHNR, CDR2 FQNEAQ (reference sequence). J gave up 13 bases and V 1 base, and 4 bases lay outside the gene matches. This CDR3 is 13 amino acids long. CDR3 protein: CASSLGLAGVQYF. CDR3 in DNA: TGTGCCAGCAGCTTAGGGCTAGCGGGAGTACAGTACTTC.

The rearrangement joins TRBV19 to TRBJ2-1; 9 nucleotides line up with TRBD1. From germline, CDR1 is LNHDA and CDR2 SQIVND (reference sequence). The CDR3 sequence is 15 residues long. With V trimmed by 2 bases and J by 6 bases, 5 bases remained unmatched. CDR3 sequence (DNA): TGTGCCAGTAGTATAAGGGACAGGGTTGGCAATGAGCAGTTCTTC. Residues: CASSIRDRVGNEQFF.

The CDR3 spells CASSYGDRDYEQYF. The CDR3 DNA reads TGTGCCAGCAGTTATGGCGACAGGGACTACGAGCAGTACTTC. This sequence joins TRBV6-1 and TRBJ2-7; 7 nucleotides align to TRBD1. Germline V lookup: CDR1 MNHNS, CDR2 SASEGT. This CDR3 is built from 14 residues. J gave up 3 bases and V 5 bases, and 7 bases lay outside the gene matches.

This clonotype was observed many times. The J gene is TRBJ2-1, the V gene TRBV30; D possibly corresponds to TRBD1 (6 bases). This CDR3 region has 15 residues. CDR1 is GTSNPN, CDR2 SVGIG, per germline (reference sequence). Trimming pared 5 bases from V and 11 bases from J, leaving 25 bases between. The CDR3 protein is CAWGGGGPSTMKQFF. In DNA, the CDR3 is TGTGCCTGGGGGGGCGGTGGGCCCAGTACAATGAAGCAGTTCTTC.

This clonotype was seen at least ten times. V gene TRBV11-2 combines with J gene TRBJ2-5; the D gene could be TRBD1 or TRBD2 (6 bases each). Germline V gene data show CDR1 as SGHAT and CDR2 as FQNNGV. The CDR3 contains 14 residues. V lost 6 bases, J lost 7 bases, and 18 bases lay in between. The CDR3 bases are TGTGCCAGCAGTCCGAGGGGGGTACACTCGACCCAGTACTTC. This codes for CASSPRGVHSTQYF.

This sequence joins TRBV7-2 and TRBJ1-1; D is unclear. CDR1 and CDR2 from the germline V gene are SGHTA and FQGNSA. The CDR3 has 16 amino acids. The ends were cut back, 1 base at V and 0 bases at J, with 12 bases in the middle. CDR3 coding DNA: TGTGCCAGCAGCTTAGTGGCAGGCACCATGAACACTGAAGCTTTCTTT. Amino acid sequence: CASSLVAGTMNTEAFF.